Each of the 28 T cell receptor beta chains below was sequenced from the same sample in a study of blood T cell repertoires in COVID-19. The method was immunoSEQ multiplex PCR; TCRdb's version includes in-frame clones alone and lacks a portion of them. The repertoire holds 55,000 to 75,000 clones, with around nine tenths as singletons. The sequencing sample was made of peripheral blood. The receptors here all came from a human donor with active COVID-19. The donor label of this sample is uncertain.

This clone was seen once. This chain connects TRBV7-2 to TRBJ2-7, with D perhaps matching TRBD1 (6 bases). V lost 3 bases and J lost 3, with 15 bases in between. Germline lookup yields CDR1 SGHTA and CDR2 FQGNSA. The CDR3 sequence is 15 residues long. Here the CDR3 reads CASSLTGGSRYEQYF. The CDR3 DNA is TGTGCCAGCAGCTTGACAGGAGGCAGTCGCTACGAGCAGTACTTC.

This CDR3 is CASTSSGTYEQYF. The CDR3 DNA reads as TGTGCCAGTACTTCTAGCGGGACCTACGAGCAGTACTTC. The V call is TRBV19, the J call TRBJ2-7; 9 bases align to TRBD2. Germline trimming cut 7 bases from V and 2 bases from J; bases unmatched to any gene: 3. The CDR3 is 13 residues long. CDR1 and CDR2 from the germline V gene are LNHDA and SQIVND (reference sequence).

The chain recombines TRBV9 with TRBJ1-2, with D unclear. CDR1 and CDR2 (germline): SGDLS, YYNGEE. V lost 1 base and J lost 4, with 17 bases in between. The CDR3 is made up of 16 amino acids. CDR3 bases: TGTGCCAGCAGCGTATTTAAGCAGGCCCTCGGCTATGGCTACACCTTC. It codes for CASSVFKQALGYGYTF.

The chain couples TRBV14 to TRBJ1-2; D is uncertain. The CDR3 consists of 19 residues. The V gene's germline CDR1 is SGHDN and CDR2 FVKESK. Trimming stripped 0 bases from V and 3 bases from J, with 23 bases between. The CDR3 loop reads CASSQESRFRLRVDYGYTF. The CDR3 coding sequence is TGTGCCAGCAGCCAAGAATCTCGGTTTAGGCTTCGGGTTGACTATGGCTACACCTTC. Filled out from reference TRBV14 and TRBJ1-2, the complete variable domain reads EAGVTQFPSHSVIEKGQTVTLRCDPISGHDNLYWYRRVMGKEIKFLLHFVKESKQDESGMPNNRFLAERTGGTYSTLKVQPAELEDSGVYFCASSQESRFRLRVDYGYTFGSGTRLTVV.

This clone was picked up one time. This chain uses TRBV11-2 with TRBJ1-4; 9 bases are a match to TRBD1. The CDR3 totals 14 residues. In germline, CDR1 is SGHAT, CDR2 FQNNGV. V lost 4 bases and J lost 6; bases outside the gene matches: 3. For the CDR3, the DNA is TGTGCCAGCAGCTCGACAGGGGGGCATGAAAAACTGTTTTTT. Translating gives CASSSTGGHEKLFF. The full variable domain, rest sourced from reference TRBV11-2 and TRBJ1-4, is EAGVAQSPRYKIIEKRQSVAFWCNPISGHATLYWYQQILGQGPKLLIQFQNNGVVDDSQLPKDRFSAERLKGVDSTLKIQPAKLEDSAVYLCASSSTGGHEKLFFGSGTQLSVL.

This clone was seen just once. The CDR3 DNA is TGTGCCAGCAGCCAGGGGGTGAGATCTGGAAACACCATATATTTT. The encoded protein is CASSQGVRSGNTIYF. The genes are TRBV5-5 and TRBJ1-3; 7 bases fit TRBD1. V shed 4 bases, J shed 1 base, and the junction held 5 bases outside the gene matches. This CDR3 has 15 amino acids. The germline V gene encodes CDR1 SGHKS and CDR2 YYEKEE (reference sequence).

J is TRBJ2-2 and V is TRBV7-3; D uncertain. Germline CDR1 SGHTA, CDR2 FQGTGA. The CDR3 contains 13 residues. V lost 5 bases and J lost 6, with 10 bases in between. The CDR3 region is CASSPVGAGELFF. The CDR3 DNA sequence: TGTGCCAGCAGCCCCGTCGGTGCCGGGGAGCTGTTTTTT. Full variable domain (remainder filled in from reference TRBV7-3 and TRBJ2-2): GAGVSQTPSNKVTEKGKYVELRCDPISGHTALYWYRQSLGQGPEFLIYFQGTGAADDSGLPNDRFFAVRPEGSVSTLKIQRTERGDSAVYLCASSPVGAGELFFGEGSRLTVL.

The gene calls are TRBV28 and TRBJ1-5; TRBD1 agrees at 8 bases. CDR3 length equals 17 residues. Germline CDR1 is MDHEN and CDR2 is SYDVKM. V was pared by 5 bases and J by 11 bases, with 20 bases of the junction left unmatched. The CDR3 here is CASSPLRVGTGGKSQHF. CDR3 nucleotide sequence: TGTGCCAGCAGTCCCCTGAGGGTGGGGACAGGAGGCAAGTCCCAGCATTTT.

The chain couples TRBV5-1 to TRBJ1-1, with 9 positions matching TRBD1. This CDR3 has 17 residues. J lost 3 bases, V lost 4 bases, and 13 bases had no gene match. The germline gives CDR1 SGHRS, CDR2 YFSETQ. The CDR3 nucleotides are TGCGCCAGCAGCCGCGGGACAGGGATGAGGTTGGACACTGAAGCTTTCTTT. It specifies CASSRGTGMRLDTEAFF. Looking up the rest from reference TRBV5-1 and TRBJ1-1 gives the full variable domain: KAGVTQTPRYLIKTRGQQVTLSCSPISGHRSVSWYQQTPGQGLQFLFEYFSETQRNKGNFPGRFSGRQFSNSRSEMNVSTLELGDSALYLCASSRGTGMRLDTEAFFGQGTRLTVV.

V usage is TRBV6-5 and J usage is TRBJ2-2; D is unresolved. The CDR3 has 15 residues. The germline gives CDR1 MNHEY, CDR2 SVGAGI. V was cut by 5 bases and J by 3 bases, with 13 bases left in between. The CDR3 sequence is CASSPYRSDTGELFF. CDR3 nucleotide sequence: TGTGCCAGCAGTCCCTATCGATCGGACACCGGGGAGCTGTTTTTT.

V usage is TRBV4-3 and J usage is TRBJ1-4; TRBD1 matches at 7 bases. The CDR3 runs to 15 residues. J lost 11 bases, V lost 3 bases, and 12 bases had no gene match. Germline CDR1 and CDR2: LGHNA and YSLEER. CDR3 loop: CASSQETGAARKLFF. The CDR3 DNA reads TGCGCCAGCAGCCAGGAAACAGGGGCCGCTAGGAAACTGTTTTTT.

The chain is built from TRBV6-5 and TRBJ2-1; 7 bases are a match to TRBD2. The V segment lost 3 bases and the J segment 3 bases; nucleotides outside the gene matches: 5. The CDR3 is 15 amino acids. CDR1 and CDR2 (germline): MNHEY, SVGAGI. The CDR3, as DNA: TGTGCCAGCAGTTATTGGGGACTAAGCTACAATGAGCAGTTCTTC. This sequence encodes CASSYWGLSYNEQFF.

The chain links TRBV5-4 to TRBJ2-1; 10 bases agree with TRBD2. The CDR3 is made up of 14 amino acids. The trim removed 6 bases at V and 6 bases at J, leaving 6 bases unmatched. Germline V gene lookup returns CDR1 SGHNT and CDR2 YYREEE (reference sequence). The CDR3 sequence is CASKSASGGNEQFF. Here the CDR3 DNA reads TGTGCCAGCAAAAGTGCTAGCGGGGGCAATGAGCAGTTCTTC.

This clone has just one count. Germline and junction disagree at one end, which may indicate a read error. The genes are TRBV18 and TRBJ2-7; 7 bases are shared with TRBD1. The CDR3 contains 13 residues. Germline V gene data show CDR1 as KGHSH and CDR2 as LQKENI. CDR3 coding DNA: TGTGCCAGCTTCGGACCCTCTTCCGGGACAGAAAACTTC. This translates into CASFGPSSGTENF.

This chain joins TRBV20-1 and TRBJ2-5; possibly TRBD1 for D (5 bases). The germline gives CDR1 DFQATT, CDR2 SNEGSKA (reference sequence). The CDR3 is 9 residues long. V shed 5 bases and J shed 7 bases, with 5 bases lying between them. For the CDR3, the DNA is TGCAGTGCTCAGGGGACCCAGTACTTC. It yields the protein CSAQGTQYF.

The chain combines TRBV28 with TRBJ1-1; D possibly corresponds to TRBD1 (6 bases). V lost 6 bases, J lost 4 bases, and 18 bases lay in between. The germline V gene has CDR1 MDHEN and CDR2 SYDVKM. The CDR3 consists of 15 residues. This CDR3 is CASRPSRQVLTEAFF. The DNA for the CDR3 is TGTGCCAGCAGACCCTCCCGACAGGTCCTCACTGAAGCTTTCTTT.

J is TRBJ1-2 and V is TRBV11-2; 7 bases are shared with TRBD1. CDR1 is SGHAT, CDR2 FQNNGV, per germline. This CDR3 is built from 14 residues. Unmatched junction bases numbered 7, after V lost 5 bases and J lost 4 bases. CDR3 DNA sequence: TGTGCCAGCAGCCCCCTTCGGACAGGCTATGGCTACACCTTC. Translation: CASSPLRTGYGYTF.

The chain couples TRBV3-1 (or the pseudogene TRBV3-2) to TRBJ1-2, with 7 bases matching TRBD1. CDR3 size: 15 residues. The V segment lost 4 bases and the J segment 5 bases; nucleotides outside the gene matches: 10. Germline loops: CDR1 LGHDT, CDR2 YNNKEL (reference sequence). For the CDR3, the DNA is TGTGCCAGCAGCCCTGTCGACAGGGCACTATATGGCTACACCTTC. Protein sequence: CASSPVDRALYGYTF.

The V gene is TRBV7-9, the J gene TRBJ2-3; D perhaps matches TRBD1 (7 bases). The CDR3 runs to 14 residues. Trimming shortened V by 11 bases and J by 6 bases, and 21 bases separated the two germline ends. The germline gives CDR1 SEHNR, CDR2 FQNEAQ (reference sequence). The CDR3 region is CAGPTEGAGDTQYF. The CDR3 DNA is TGTGCCGGCCCGACGGAGGGGGCCGGTGATACGCAGTATTTT.

V gene TRBV5-1 combines with J gene TRBJ2-3, with D possibly matching TRBD2 (5 bases). With 4 bases removed from V and 1 base from J, the gap between germline ends came to 10 bases. The CDR3 runs to 14 residues. From germline, CDR1 is SGHRS and CDR2 YFSETQ. The CDR3, as DNA: TGCGCCAGCAGCCCGGAGAGGGGCACAGATACGCAGTATTTT. Protein: CASSPERGTDTQYF.

A remark on this clone: Other nucleotide sequences in the sample specify the same CDR3. V usage is TRBV2 and J usage is TRBJ2-1; TRBD1 matches at 7 bases. CDR1 is SNHLY and CDR2 is FYNNEI in the germline V gene. J gave up 7 bases and V 6 bases, and 9 bases lay outside the gene matches. The length of the CDR3 is 14 residues. For the CDR3, the DNA is TGTGCCAGCAGCCTAGGGGGCTCTTATAATGAGCAGTTCTTC. Protein product: CASSLGGSYNEQFF. Variable domain in full (rest from reference TRBV2 and TRBJ2-1): EPEVTQTPSHQVTQMGQEVILRCVPISNHLYFYWYRQILGQKVEFLVSFYNNEISEKSEIFDDQFSVERPDGSNFTLKIRSTKLEDSAMYFCASSLGGSYNEQFFGPGTRLTVL.

V is TRBV4-1 and J is TRBJ1-2; D ambiguous. The CDR3 contains 15 residues. Trimming pared 0 bases from V and 1 base from J, leaving 9 bases between. Per the germline V gene, CDR1 is MGHRA and CDR2 is YSYEKL. The CDR3 loop is CASSQDPQDNYGYTF. The CDR3 coding sequence is TGCGCCAGCAGCCAAGATCCCCAGGATAACTATGGCTACACCTTC.

This sequence joins TRBV5-6 and TRBJ2-7; tentatively, D is TRBD1 (5 bases). CDR1 SGHDT and CDR2 YYEEEE come from the germline V gene. The CDR3 is 12 residues long. Between the trimmed V and J ends, which lost 4 bases and 9 bases, there was a span of 14 bases. The CDR3 sequence: CASSRSDSSQYF. The CDR3, as DNA: TGTGCCAGCAGCAGATCCGACAGTTCGCAGTACTTC.

The CDR3 DNA follows: TGCGCCAGCAGCCAAAGACAGGGGGCCGTCCACGAGCAGTACTTC. Protein product: CASSQRQGAVHEQYF. The rearrangement links TRBV4-1 to TRBJ2-7, with 10 bases lining up with TRBD1. After removal of 2 bases from V and 5 bases from J, the junction contained 6 bases not matched to a gene. CDR1 is MGHRA and CDR2 is YSYEKL in the germline V gene. This CDR3 spans 15 amino acids.

The genes are TRBV7-2 and TRBJ1-2, with TRBD1 identical over 10 bases. The CDR3 loop spans 15 amino acids. In germline, CDR1 is SGHTA, CDR2 FQGNSA. The V segment lost 5 bases and the J segment 4 bases; nucleotides outside the gene matches: 7. CDR3 amino acids: CASSHGTGDFYGYTF. The CDR3 DNA reads TGTGCCAGCAGCCATGGGACAGGGGACTTCTATGGCTACACCTTC.

The chain has TRBV11-2 and TRBJ2-7; a possible D gene is TRBD2 (5 bases). Germline V gene sequence: CDR1 SGHAT, CDR2 FQNNGV. V was pared by 5 bases and J by 9 bases, with 14 bases between. The CDR3 has 12 amino acids. CDR3 DNA: TGTGCCAGCAGCCCCGCTTTTGGGAGGCAGTACTTC. Translating gives CASSPAFGRQYF.

The chain has TRBV21-1 and TRBJ2-3; the table's D call, TRBD2, has no DNA check behind it. TRBV21-1 is assigned pseudogene status. The CDR3 is made up of 15 amino acids. CDR3 region: CASSKWGTRPDTQYF. In nucleotides, the CDR3 is TGTGCCAGCAGCAAATGGGGGACTAGACCAGATACGCAGTATTTT.

This rearrangement joins TRBV4-2 to TRBJ2-1, with 7 bases that match TRBD2. V dropped 0 bases and J dropped 9; count of bases not matched to a gene: 8. Germline V gene sequence: CDR1 LGHNA, CDR2 YNFKEQ. There are 15 residues in the CDR3. The CDR3 DNA reads as TGTGCCAGCAGCCAAGATGCGGGAGAATCAGGTGAGCAGTTCTTC. Translated: CASSQDAGESGEQFF.